This T cell receptor (beta chain) came from a study of shared clonotypes between healthy human individuals. Study outcomes and limitations: Estimated clonotype richness was generally higher in naive than memory subsets. Only blood underwent sampling, and tissue repertoires likely differ.

CD4+ cells yielded CD45RA+ naive and CD45RA-negative memory subsets. Original handling: Junction-only sequences without quality scores were provided by ImmunoSEQ, so filtering was different. Produced via immunoSEQ multiplex PCR; TCRdb's table is partial and in-frame only. D and trimming were read from the DNA, whereas the V and J calls and clone size are those reported in that table. The table has 730,000 or so clones, about two thirds seen once. The V end was cut by 1 base, the J end by 2 bases, with 15 bases between. Per the germline V gene, CDR1 is SGHVS and CDR2 is FQNEAQ. This CDR3 contains 16 residues. This clone showed up just a few times. Its antigen is still unknown.

The sequence came from a woman aged 25 to 39 in good health. The genes are TRBV7-8 and TRBJ2-7; D gene uncertain. Sample: memory CD4+ T cells sorted from blood. The subset denotes: CD45RA-negative fraction. The CDR3 protein is CASSLVSAPRTYEQYF. CDR3 DNA sequence: TGTGCCAGCAGCTTAGTTTCGGCGCCGCGCACCTACGAGCAGTACTTC.